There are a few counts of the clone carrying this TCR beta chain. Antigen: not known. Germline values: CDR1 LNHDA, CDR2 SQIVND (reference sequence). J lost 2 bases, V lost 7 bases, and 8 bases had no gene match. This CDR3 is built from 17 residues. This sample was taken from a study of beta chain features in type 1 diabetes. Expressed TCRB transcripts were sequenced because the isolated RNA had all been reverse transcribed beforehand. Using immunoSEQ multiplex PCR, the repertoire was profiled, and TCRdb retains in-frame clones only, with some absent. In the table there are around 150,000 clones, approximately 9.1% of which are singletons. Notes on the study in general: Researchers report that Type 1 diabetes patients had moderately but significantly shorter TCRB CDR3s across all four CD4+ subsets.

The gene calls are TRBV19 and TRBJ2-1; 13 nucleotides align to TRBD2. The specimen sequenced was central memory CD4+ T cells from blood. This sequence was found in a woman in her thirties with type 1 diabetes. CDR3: CASTLGTSGNAYNEQFF. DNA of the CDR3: TGTGCCAGTACCCTCGGGACTAGCGGGAATGCCTACAATGAGCAGTTCTTC.